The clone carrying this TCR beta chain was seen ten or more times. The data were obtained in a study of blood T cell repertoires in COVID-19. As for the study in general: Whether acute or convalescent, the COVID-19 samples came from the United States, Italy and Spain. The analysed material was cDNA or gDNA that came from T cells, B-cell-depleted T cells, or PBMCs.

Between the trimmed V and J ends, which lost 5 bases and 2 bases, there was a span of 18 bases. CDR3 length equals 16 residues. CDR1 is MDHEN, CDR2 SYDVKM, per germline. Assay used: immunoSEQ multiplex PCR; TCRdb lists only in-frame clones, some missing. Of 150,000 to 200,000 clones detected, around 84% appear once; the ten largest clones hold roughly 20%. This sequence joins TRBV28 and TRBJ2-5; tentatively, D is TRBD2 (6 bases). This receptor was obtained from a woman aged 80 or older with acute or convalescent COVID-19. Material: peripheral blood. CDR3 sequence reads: CASSGFTSSLQETQYF. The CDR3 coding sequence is TGTGCCAGCAGTGGTTTCACTAGCTCATTACAAGAGACCCAGTACTTC.